These T cell receptor beta chains were read from a single sample in a study of T cells after yellow fever vaccination. TCRdb re-called the 5' RACE reads with MiXCR, one entry per CDR3 protein. Here the sample spans 230,000 or so distinct CDR3 sequences, roughly 6.3% being singletons. Sequenced here: CD4+ T cells sorted from PBMCs, sampled on the day of the yellow fever booster vaccination. The receptors were sampled from a man aged 25-45 years who received the YFV17D yellow fever vaccine. Both conserved end residues are part of each CDR3. Each record gives: V gene, clone size, J gene, D gene, CDR3 protein, CDR3 DNA. The D gene is left open where the match is weak. Rows may omit the clone size; those that give it use once, few, many or a size class.

v_call: TRBV5-4
clone_size: NA
j_call: TRBJ2-1
d_call: TRBD2
cdr3_aa: CASSLAGTSGRTRAYNEQFF
cdr3_nt: TGTGCCAGCAGCTTGGCCGGAACTAGCGGGAGGACCCGGGCTTACAATGAGCAGTTCTTC

v_call: TRBV12-3/TRBV12-4
clone_size: many
j_call: TRBJ2-1
d_call: TRBD2
cdr3_aa: CASSFRVVSGRGNEQFF
cdr3_nt: TGTGCCAGCAGTTTTCGAGTGGTTAGCGGGAGGGGGAATGAGCAGTTCTTC

v_call: TRBV12-3/TRBV12-4
clone_size: NA
j_call: TRBJ2-1
d_call: NA
cdr3_aa: CASSLGSSANNEQFF
cdr3_nt: TGTGCCAGCAGTTTGGGCTCCTCCGCGAACAATGAGCAGTTCTTC

v_call: TRBV27
clone_size: few
j_call: TRBJ2-5
d_call: TRBD2
cdr3_aa: CASSPGLAGGRPETQYF
cdr3_nt: TGTGCCAGCAGTCCTGGACTAGCGGGAGGCCGACCGGAGACCCAGTACTTC

v_call: TRBV9
clone_size: many
j_call: TRBJ1-6
d_call: NA
cdr3_aa: CASSGMTAANSPLHF
cdr3_nt: TGTGCCAGCAGCGGCATGACAGCCGCCAATTCACCCCTCCACTTT

v_call: TRBV2
clone_size: few
j_call: TRBJ2-2
d_call: TRBD1
cdr3_aa: CASRDRRNTGELFF
cdr3_nt: TGTGCCAGCCGGGACAGAAGGAACACCGGGGAGCTGTTTTTT

v_call: TRBV5-6
clone_size: few
j_call: TRBJ1-6
d_call: NA
cdr3_aa: CASSRVDSLNSPLHF
cdr3_nt: TGTGCCAGCAGCCGCGTCGACAGTCTTAATTCACCCCTCCACTTT

v_call: TRBV19
clone_size: NA
j_call: TRBJ2-1
d_call: TRBD2
cdr3_aa: CASSTTSGSSGEQFF
cdr3_nt: TGTGCCAGTAGTACTACTAGCGGGTCCAGCGGTGAGCAGTTCTTC

v_call: TRBV4-1
clone_size: NA
j_call: TRBJ1-1
d_call: NA
cdr3_aa: CASSHIGGASEAFF
cdr3_nt: TGCGCCAGCAGCCACATCGGTGGAGCCTCTGAAGCTTTCTTT

v_call: TRBV5-1
clone_size: many
j_call: TRBJ1-1
d_call: NA
cdr3_aa: CASSLTGRAEAFF
cdr3_nt: TGCGCCAGCAGCTTGACTGGCAGGGCTGAAGCTTTCTTT

v_call: TRBV6-5
clone_size: few
j_call: TRBJ1-3
d_call: NA
cdr3_aa: CASSSGAGFGNTIYF
cdr3_nt: TGTGCCAGCAGTTCAGGAGCTGGCTTTGGAAACACCATATATTTT

v_call: TRBV30
clone_size: NA
j_call: TRBJ2-3
d_call: TRBD2
cdr3_aa: CAWSVPSKGRALADTQYF
cdr3_nt: TGTGCCTGGAGTGTTCCCTCTAAGGGGAGGGCCTTGGCAGATACGCAGTATTTT

v_call: TRBV19
clone_size: NA
j_call: TRBJ2-5
d_call: NA
cdr3_aa: CASSSGTQRETQYF
cdr3_nt: TGTGCCAGTAGTTCCGGGACTCAGAGGGAGACCCAGTACTTC

v_call: TRBV20-1
clone_size: many
j_call: TRBJ2-3
d_call: TRBD2
cdr3_aa: CSAAAGDGTDTQYF
cdr3_nt: TGCAGTGCGGCAGCGGGAGATGGCACAGATACGCAGTATTTT

v_call: TRBV4-2
clone_size: NA
j_call: TRBJ2-1
d_call: NA
cdr3_aa: CASSQGTAGVEQFF
cdr3_nt: TGTGCCAGCAGCCAAGGGACTGCCGGGGTTGAGCAGTTCTTC

v_call: TRBV9
clone_size: NA
j_call: TRBJ2-1
d_call: NA
cdr3_aa: CASSVRGGLAYNEQFF
cdr3_nt: TGTGCCAGCAGCGTAAGAGGGGGACTGGCCTACAATGAGCAGTTCTTC

v_call: TRBV20-1
clone_size: few
j_call: TRBJ1-1
d_call: NA
cdr3_aa: CSGGRGTAEAFF
cdr3_nt: TGCAGCGGGGGTAGGGGAACCGCTGAAGCTTTCTTT

v_call: TRBV20-1
clone_size: many
j_call: TRBJ2-3
d_call: NA
cdr3_aa: CSAQYAGTDTQYF
cdr3_nt: TGCAGTGCCCAATACGCAGGCACAGATACGCAGTATTTT

v_call: TRBV21-1
clone_size: few
j_call: TRBJ2-5
d_call: NA
cdr3_aa: CASSKVPVPICCF
cdr3_nt: TGTGCCAGCAGCAAAGTTCCAGTTCCCATATGTTGCTTC

v_call: TRBV12-3/TRBV12-4
clone_size: many
j_call: TRBJ2-7
d_call: TRBD2
cdr3_aa: CASSPLAGGLYEQYF
cdr3_nt: TGTGCCAGCAGTCCTTTAGCGGGAGGACTCTACGAGCAGTACTTC

v_call: TRBV10-3
clone_size: few
j_call: TRBJ2-7
d_call: TRBD1
cdr3_aa: CATRQGAWGEQYF
cdr3_nt: TGTGCCACCCGACAGGGGGCGTGGGGCGAGCAGTACTTC

v_call: TRBV24-1
clone_size: few
j_call: TRBJ1-2
d_call: NA
cdr3_aa: CATSDNYGYTF
cdr3_nt: TGTGCCACCAGTGATAACTATGGCTACACCTTC

v_call: TRBV3-1
clone_size: many
j_call: TRBJ1-2
d_call: NA
cdr3_aa: CASSQDRYGYTF
cdr3_nt: TGTGCCAGCAGCCAGGATAGGTATGGCTACACCTTC

v_call: TRBV29-1
clone_size: few
j_call: TRBJ2-2
d_call: NA
cdr3_aa: CSASPGTIDGELFF
cdr3_nt: TGCAGCGCTTCCCCCGGGACGATCGACGGGGAGCTGTTTTTT

v_call: TRBV6-5
clone_size: many
j_call: TRBJ2-5
d_call: TRBD1
cdr3_aa: CASSYSQGLETQYF
cdr3_nt: TGTGCCAGCAGTTACTCACAGGGGTTGGAGACCCAGTACTTC

v_call: TRBV28
clone_size: NA
j_call: TRBJ2-1
d_call: NA
cdr3_aa: CASSSLYQVQFF
cdr3_nt: TGTGCCAGCAGTTCCCTCTATCAGGTGCAGTTCTTC

v_call: TRBV7-2
clone_size: NA
j_call: TRBJ2-4
d_call: NA
cdr3_aa: CASSLVATGSIQYF
cdr3_nt: TGTGCCAGCAGCTTAGTGGCTACCGGGAGCATTCAGTACTTC

v_call: TRBV5-1
clone_size: many
j_call: TRBJ1-6
d_call: NA
cdr3_aa: CASAGTDYNSPLHF
cdr3_nt: TGCGCCAGCGCAGGGACGGATTATAATTCACCCCTCCACTTT

v_call: TRBV20-1
clone_size: few
j_call: TRBJ2-5
d_call: NA
cdr3_aa: CSAGRTGQETQYF
cdr3_nt: TGCAGTGCGGGGAGGACAGGCCAAGAGACCCAGTACTTC

v_call: TRBV12-3/TRBV12-4
clone_size: many
j_call: TRBJ1-5
d_call: NA
cdr3_aa: CASSLGGLSNQPQHF
cdr3_nt: TGTGCCAGCAGTTTAGGGGGACTTAGCAATCAGCCCCAGCATTTT

v_call: TRBV5-1
clone_size: many
j_call: TRBJ2-1
d_call: NA
cdr3_aa: CASSQDREQFF
cdr3_nt: TGCGCCAGCAGCCAGGACCGGGAGCAGTTCTTC

v_call: TRBV10-3
clone_size: NA
j_call: TRBJ2-7
d_call: NA
cdr3_aa: CAISVGRAEQYF
cdr3_nt: TGTGCCATCAGTGTGGGACGCGCCGAGCAGTACTTC

v_call: TRBV4-3
clone_size: NA
j_call: TRBJ1-3
d_call: NA
cdr3_aa: CASSHSGNTIYF
cdr3_nt: TGCGCCAGCAGCCATTCTGGCAACACCATATATTTT

v_call: TRBV6-4
clone_size: many
j_call: TRBJ2-2
d_call: NA
cdr3_aa: CASSDSAGTGELFF
cdr3_nt: TGTGCCAGCAGTGACTCCGCGGGTACCGGGGAGCTGTTTTTT

v_call: TRBV7-2
clone_size: NA
j_call: TRBJ1-5
d_call: NA
cdr3_aa: CASSLAGQPQHF
cdr3_nt: TGTGCCAGCAGCTTAGCAGGTCAGCCCCAGCATTTT

v_call: TRBV5-6
clone_size: few
j_call: TRBJ2-1
d_call: NA
cdr3_aa: CASTPSLYNEQFF
cdr3_nt: TGTGCCAGCACCCCTAGCTTATACAATGAGCAGTTCTTC

v_call: TRBV12-3/TRBV12-4
clone_size: few
j_call: TRBJ1-1
d_call: NA
cdr3_aa: CASSPPGGPTEAFF
cdr3_nt: TGTGCCAGCAGTCCACCTGGGGGGCCCACTGAAGCTTTCTTT

v_call: TRBV3-1
clone_size: many
j_call: TRBJ2-7
d_call: NA
cdr3_aa: CASSQAYEQYF
cdr3_nt: TGTGCCAGCAGCCAAGCCTACGAGCAGTACTTC

v_call: TRBV28
clone_size: many
j_call: TRBJ2-5
d_call: NA
cdr3_aa: CASSLSGQGIRETQYF
cdr3_nt: TGTGCCAGCAGTTTATCTGGGCAGGGGATAAGAGAGACCCAGTACTTC

v_call: TRBV5-1
clone_size: few
j_call: TRBJ2-7
d_call: NA
cdr3_aa: CASSPTVGSSYEQYF
cdr3_nt: TGCGCCAGCAGCCCCACCGTCGGGAGCTCCTACGAGCAGTACTTC

v_call: TRBV7-2
clone_size: few
j_call: TRBJ1-2
d_call: TRBD1
cdr3_aa: CASSPQGLQGNGYTF
cdr3_nt: TGTGCCAGCAGCCCACAGGGGTTGCAGGGGAATGGCTACACCTTC

v_call: TRBV20-1
clone_size: few
j_call: TRBJ2-3
d_call: NA
cdr3_aa: CSASPNSDTQYF
cdr3_nt: TGCAGTGCTAGCCCTAACTCAGATACGCAGTATTTT

v_call: TRBV5-1
clone_size: few
j_call: TRBJ2-5
d_call: TRBD2
cdr3_aa: CASTLGGTRETQYF
cdr3_nt: TGCGCCAGCACGTTGGGAGGGACTAGAGAGACCCAGTACTTC

v_call: TRBV5-1
clone_size: NA
j_call: TRBJ1-4
d_call: NA
cdr3_aa: CASGDGGWEKLFF
cdr3_nt: TGCGCCAGCGGGGACGGTGGATGGGAAAAACTGTTTTTT

v_call: TRBV12-3/TRBV12-4
clone_size: many
j_call: TRBJ1-1
d_call: NA
cdr3_aa: CASSLQATNTEAFF
cdr3_nt: TGTGCCAGCAGTTTACAGGCTACTAACACTGAAGCTTTCTTT

v_call: TRBV6-5
clone_size: NA
j_call: TRBJ2-1
d_call: NA
cdr3_aa: CASNSGVYDEQFF
cdr3_nt: TGTGCCAGCAATTCGGGAGTGTACGATGAGCAGTTCTTC

v_call: TRBV20-1
clone_size: few
j_call: TRBJ2-2
d_call: TRBD2
cdr3_aa: CSAVAGVSGELFF
cdr3_nt: TGCAGTGCTGTAGCGGGAGTAAGCGGGGAGCTGTTTTTT

v_call: TRBV9
clone_size: NA
j_call: TRBJ2-3
d_call: TRBD2
cdr3_aa: CASSPGLAWDTQYF
cdr3_nt: TGTGCCAGCAGCCCCGGACTAGCGTGGGATACGCAGTATTTT

v_call: TRBV7-2
clone_size: few
j_call: TRBJ2-2
d_call: TRBD2
cdr3_aa: CASRSSGRPTGELFF
cdr3_nt: TGTGCCAGCAGATCTAGCGGGAGACCCACCGGGGAGCTGTTTTTT

v_call: TRBV28
clone_size: few
j_call: TRBJ2-7
d_call: TRBD1
cdr3_aa: CASVLSGGGSDEQYF
cdr3_nt: TGTGCCAGCGTTTTGTCAGGGGGCGGATCGGACGAGCAGTACTTC

v_call: TRBV20-1
clone_size: few
j_call: TRBJ1-3
d_call: NA
cdr3_aa: CSARDNRDGNTIYF
cdr3_nt: TGCAGTGCTAGAGATAACAGGGATGGAAACACCATATATTTT

v_call: TRBV6-2/TRBV6-3
clone_size: few
j_call: TRBJ2-7
d_call: TRBD2
cdr3_aa: CASSGGLARTSYEQYF
cdr3_nt: TGTGCCAGCAGTGGGGGACTAGCCCGTACCTCCTACGAGCAGTACTTC

v_call: TRBV7-9
clone_size: few
j_call: TRBJ2-5
d_call: NA
cdr3_aa: CASSSLQFNQETQYF
cdr3_nt: TGTGCCAGCAGCTCCCTCCAGTTCAACCAAGAGACCCAGTACTTC

v_call: TRBV21-1
clone_size: NA
j_call: TRBJ2-7
d_call: NA
cdr3_aa: CASSLGHLKSYEQYF
cdr3_nt: TGTGCCAGCAGCCTGGGACATCTAAAATCCTACGAGCAGTACTTC

v_call: TRBV30
clone_size: NA
j_call: TRBJ2-1
d_call: NA
cdr3_aa: CAWAKSRNEQFF
cdr3_nt: TGTGCCTGGGCAAAGAGCCGGAATGAGCAGTTCTTC

v_call: TRBV5-1
clone_size: NA
j_call: TRBJ2-7
d_call: NA
cdr3_aa: CASGPGASYEQYF
cdr3_nt: TGCGCCAGCGGACCCGGGGCCTCCTACGAGCAGTACTTC

v_call: TRBV20-1
clone_size: NA
j_call: TRBJ2-5
d_call: NA
cdr3_aa: CSASFPGLGETQYF
cdr3_nt: TGCAGTGCCAGCTTTCCGGGGTTGGGAGAGACCCAGTACTTC